This T cell receptor beta chain was observed in a study of blood T cell repertoires in COVID-19. Overall study context: PBMCs, B-cell-depleted T cells, or T cells provided the cDNA or gDNA that made up the material.

Data came from immunoSEQ multiplex PCR; TCRdb stores just in-frame clones and leaves some out. Among 180,000 or so clones listed, 80% to 90% were seen once. This clone was seen a handful of times. The CDR3 covers 15 residues. The ends were cut back, 6 bases at V and 0 bases at J, with 12 bases in the middle. Germline assignment: CDR1 MDHEN and CDR2 SYDVKM. The chain carries TRBV28 and TRBJ1-5, with D unresolved. This clonotype was sampled from a man in his fifties or sixties who had recovered from COVID-19. Sample: PBMCs or T cells enriched from blood (not recorded which). Here the CDR3 DNA reads TGTGCCAGCAGAAGACATACAAATAGCAATCAGCCCCAGCATTTT. Its protein is CASRRHTNSNQPQHF.